The subject of this entry is one T cell receptor beta chain. The antigen remains unidentified. This may be a read error: a much more frequent sequence differs by one nucleotide. This entry is derived from a study of blood T cells in healthy people across ages. Study details: About one barcoded beta molecule per two T cells was the capture yield of template switching. General study points: There were more naive CD4+ cells and higher diversity in long-lived donors than in aged donors.

Together with a sample-barcoded 5' primer, a J-beta primer mix was included in a second PCR lasting about 7 to 11 cycles. Every single cDNA molecule received a tag from a template-switch adaptor with 12 random nucleotides. Each CDR3 protein gets one entry after TCRdb re-called the 5' RACE reads with MiXCR. The table has approximately 670,000 distinct CDR3 sequences, 35% to 50% seen once. Every participating donor contributed roughly 10 milliliters of peripheral blood through a draw. Trimming removed 5 bases at V and 8 bases at J, with 15 bases between. Germline V gene sequence: CDR1 MNHEY, CDR2 SMNVEV (reference sequence). The CDR3 has 13 amino acids.

The sequence came from a man older than 75 in good health. Material for sequencing was blood. The chain joins TRBV27 to TRBJ1-2, with TRBD1 as a possible D gene (6 bases). The CDR3 DNA follows: TGTGCCAGCAGTGTAGAACAGGGAGGAGGCTACACCTTC. It translates to CASSVEQGGGYTF.